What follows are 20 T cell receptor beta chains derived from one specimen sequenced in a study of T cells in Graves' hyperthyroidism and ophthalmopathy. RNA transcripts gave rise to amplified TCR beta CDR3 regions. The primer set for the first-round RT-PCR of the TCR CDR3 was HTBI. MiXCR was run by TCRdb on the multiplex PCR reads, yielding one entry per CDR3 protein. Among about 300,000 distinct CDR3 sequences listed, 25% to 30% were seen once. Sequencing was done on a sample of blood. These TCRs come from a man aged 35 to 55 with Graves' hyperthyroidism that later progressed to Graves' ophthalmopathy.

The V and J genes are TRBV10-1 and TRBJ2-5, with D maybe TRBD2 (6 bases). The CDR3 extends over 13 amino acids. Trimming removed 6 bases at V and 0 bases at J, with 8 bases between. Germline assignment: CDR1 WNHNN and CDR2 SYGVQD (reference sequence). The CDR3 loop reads CASSPGDQETQYF. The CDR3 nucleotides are TGCGCCAGCAGCCCGGGGGACCAAGAGACCCAGTACTTC.

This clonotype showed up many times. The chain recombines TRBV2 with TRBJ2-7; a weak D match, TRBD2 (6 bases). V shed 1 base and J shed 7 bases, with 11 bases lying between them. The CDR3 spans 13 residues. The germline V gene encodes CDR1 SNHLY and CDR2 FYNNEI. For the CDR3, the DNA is TGTGCCAGCAGTGAAGATCAGGGAGGTGAGCAGTACTTC. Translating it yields CASSEDQGGEQYF.

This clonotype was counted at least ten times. The CDR3 DNA is TGCGCCAGCAGCTTGGGACGGAGGACAGACACCGGGGAGCTGTTTTTT. Protein product: CASSLGRRTDTGELFF. This chain joins TRBV5-1 and TRBJ2-2; TRBD1 is a possible D gene (6 bases). This CDR3 comprises 16 residues. CDR1 is SGHRS, CDR2 YFSETQ, per germline. The V end lost 0 bases, the J end lost 3 bases, and 12 bases lay between the germline ends.

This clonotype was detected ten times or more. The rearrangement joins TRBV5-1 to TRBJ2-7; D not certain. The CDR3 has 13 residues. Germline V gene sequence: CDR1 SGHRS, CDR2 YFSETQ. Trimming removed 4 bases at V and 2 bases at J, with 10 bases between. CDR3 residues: CASSPDRPYEQYF. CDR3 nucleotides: TGCGCCAGCAGCCCCGATCGTCCCTACGAGCAGTACTTC. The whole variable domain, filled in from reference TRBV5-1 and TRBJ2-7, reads KAGVTQTPRYLIKTRGQQVTLSCSPISGHRSVSWYQQTPGQGLQFLFEYFSETQRNKGNFPGRFSGRQFSNSRSEMNVSTLELGDSALYLCASSPDRPYEQYFGPGTRLTVT.

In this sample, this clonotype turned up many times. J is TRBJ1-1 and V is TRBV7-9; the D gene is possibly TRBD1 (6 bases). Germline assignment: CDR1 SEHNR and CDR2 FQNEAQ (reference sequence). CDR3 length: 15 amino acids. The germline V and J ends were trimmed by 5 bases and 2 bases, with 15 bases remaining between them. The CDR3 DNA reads TGTGCCAGCAGCGCCCAGACAGGAAAAAACACTGAAGCTTTCTTT. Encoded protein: CASSAQTGKNTEAFF.

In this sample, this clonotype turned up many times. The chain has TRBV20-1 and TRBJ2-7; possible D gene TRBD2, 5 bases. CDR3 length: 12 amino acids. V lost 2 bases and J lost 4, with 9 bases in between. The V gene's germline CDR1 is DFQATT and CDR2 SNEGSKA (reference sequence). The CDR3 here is CSARSGGYEQYF. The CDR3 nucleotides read TGCAGTGCTAGAAGCGGCGGTTACGAGCAGTACTTC.

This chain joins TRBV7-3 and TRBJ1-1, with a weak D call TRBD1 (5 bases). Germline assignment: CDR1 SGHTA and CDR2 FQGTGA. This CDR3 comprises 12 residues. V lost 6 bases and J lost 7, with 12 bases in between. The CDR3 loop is CASRSGTGEAFF. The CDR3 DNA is TGTGCCAGCAGATCGGGGACGGGTGAAGCTTTCTTT.

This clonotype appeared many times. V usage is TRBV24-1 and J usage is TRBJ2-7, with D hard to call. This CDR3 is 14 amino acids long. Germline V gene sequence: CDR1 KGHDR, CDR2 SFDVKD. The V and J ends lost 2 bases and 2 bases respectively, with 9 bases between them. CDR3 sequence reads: CATSDWGLPYEQYF. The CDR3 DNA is TGTGCCACCAGTGATTGGGGTCTACCCTACGAGCAGTACTTC.

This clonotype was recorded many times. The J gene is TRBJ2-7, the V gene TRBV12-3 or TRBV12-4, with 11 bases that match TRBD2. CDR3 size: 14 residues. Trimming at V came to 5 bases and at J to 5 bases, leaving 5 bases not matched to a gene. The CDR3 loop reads CASSQGLAANEQYF. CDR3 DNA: TGTGCCAGCAGTCAGGGACTAGCGGCAAACGAGCAGTACTTC.

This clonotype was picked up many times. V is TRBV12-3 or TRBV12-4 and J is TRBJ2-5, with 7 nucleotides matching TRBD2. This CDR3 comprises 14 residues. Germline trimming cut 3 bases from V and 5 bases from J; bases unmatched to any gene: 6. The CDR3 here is CASSFAGVSETQYF. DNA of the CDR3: TGTGCCAGCAGTTTCGCGGGAGTTTCGGAGACCCAGTACTTC.

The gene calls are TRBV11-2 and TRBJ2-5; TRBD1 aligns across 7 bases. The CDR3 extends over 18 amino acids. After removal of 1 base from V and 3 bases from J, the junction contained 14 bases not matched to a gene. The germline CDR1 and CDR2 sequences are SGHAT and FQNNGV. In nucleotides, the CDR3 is TGTGCCAGCAGCTTAGGAGACAGGGTCGAAGAGGATAAAGAGACCCAGTACTTC. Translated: CASSLGDRVEEDKETQYF. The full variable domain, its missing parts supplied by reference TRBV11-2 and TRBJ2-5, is EAGVAQSPRYKIIEKRQSVAFWCNPISGHATLYWYQQILGQGPKLLIQFQNNGVVDDSQLPKDRFSAERLKGVDSTLKIQPAKLEDSAVYLCASSLGDRVEEDKETQYFGPGTRLLVL.

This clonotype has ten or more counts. The CDR3 sequence is CASSLIGGLSYEQYF. CDR3 nucleotides: TGTGCCAGCAGCCTCATAGGGGGTTTGTCCTACGAGCAGTACTTC. The V gene is TRBV7-2, the J gene TRBJ2-7; maybe TRBD1 (6 bases). Looked up from germline, CDR1 is SGHTA and CDR2 is FQGNSA. The CDR3 loop spans 15 amino acids. V shed 5 bases and J shed 1 base, with 15 bases lying between them.

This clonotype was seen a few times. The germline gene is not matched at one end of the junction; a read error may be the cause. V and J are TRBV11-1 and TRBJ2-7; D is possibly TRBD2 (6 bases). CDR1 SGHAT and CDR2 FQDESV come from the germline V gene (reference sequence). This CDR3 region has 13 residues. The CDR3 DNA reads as TGTGCCAGCGGGACTCACCCCGAACGGGAGCAGCACTTC. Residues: CASGTHPEREQHF.

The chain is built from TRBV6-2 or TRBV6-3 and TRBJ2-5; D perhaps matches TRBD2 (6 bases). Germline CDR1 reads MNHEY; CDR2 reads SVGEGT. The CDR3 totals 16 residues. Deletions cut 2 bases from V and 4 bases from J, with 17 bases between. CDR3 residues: CASSYDRGTNLETQYF. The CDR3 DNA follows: TGTGCCAGCAGTTACGATCGCGGGACGAACCTAGAGACCCAGTACTTC.

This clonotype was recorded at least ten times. The CDR3 DNA reads as TGTGCCAGCAGTAAAGAGACTGAAGCTTTCTTT. Amino acids: CASSKETEAFF. The V gene is TRBV6-7, the J gene TRBJ1-1; unclear D gene. TRBV6-7 counts as an open reading frame of uncertain function. CDR3 length: 11 residues. Trimming left V 5 bases short and J 5 bases short, with 6 bases between.

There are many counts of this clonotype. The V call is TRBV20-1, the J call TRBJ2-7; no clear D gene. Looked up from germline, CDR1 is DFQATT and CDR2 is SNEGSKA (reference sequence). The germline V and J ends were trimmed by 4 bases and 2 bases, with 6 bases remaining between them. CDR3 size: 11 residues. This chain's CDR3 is CSATSPYEQYF. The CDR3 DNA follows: TGCAGTGCTACATCTCCCTACGAGCAGTACTTC.

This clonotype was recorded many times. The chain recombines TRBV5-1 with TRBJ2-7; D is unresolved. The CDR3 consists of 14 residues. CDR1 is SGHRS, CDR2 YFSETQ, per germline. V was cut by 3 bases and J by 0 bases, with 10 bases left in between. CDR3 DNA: TGCGCCAGCAGCTGGGAAGGAAGCTCCTACGAGCAGTACTTC. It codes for CASSWEGSSYEQYF.

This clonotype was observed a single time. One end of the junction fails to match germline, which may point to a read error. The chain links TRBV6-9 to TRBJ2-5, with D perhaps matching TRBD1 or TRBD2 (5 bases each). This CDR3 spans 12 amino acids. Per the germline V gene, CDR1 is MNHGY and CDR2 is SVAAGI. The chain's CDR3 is CAPNGADETQYF. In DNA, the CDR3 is TGCGCCCCCAACGGGGCCGATGAGACCCAGTACTTC.

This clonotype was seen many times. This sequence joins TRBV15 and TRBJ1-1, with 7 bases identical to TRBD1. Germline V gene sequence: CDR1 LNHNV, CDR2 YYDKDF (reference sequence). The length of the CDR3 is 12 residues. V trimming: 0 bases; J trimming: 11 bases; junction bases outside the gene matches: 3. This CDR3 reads CATSRDQQGAFF. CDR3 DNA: TGTGCCACCAGCAGAGATCAACAGGGGGCTTTCTTT. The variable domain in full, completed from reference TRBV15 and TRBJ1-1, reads DAMVIQNPRYQVTQFGKPVTLSCSQTLNHNVMYWYQQKSSQAPKLLFHYYDKDFNNEADTPDNFQSRRPNTSFCFLDIRSPGLGDTAMYLCATSRDQQGAFFGQGTRLTVV.

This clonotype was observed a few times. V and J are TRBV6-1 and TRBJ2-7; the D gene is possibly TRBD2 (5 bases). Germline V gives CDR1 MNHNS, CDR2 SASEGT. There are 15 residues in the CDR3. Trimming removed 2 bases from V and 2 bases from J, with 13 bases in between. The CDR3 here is CASSERAAGAYEQYF. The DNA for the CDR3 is TGTGCCAGCAGTGAAAGGGCTGCGGGTGCCTACGAGCAGTACTTC.